The sample holds a few counts of the clone carrying this TCR beta chain. Its antigen is unknown. V gave up 4 bases and J gave up 3 bases, with 13 bases separating them. CDR3 size: 15 residues. Germline CDR1 is SGHKS and CDR2 is YYEKEE (reference sequence). The sample is drawn from a study of blood T cells in healthy people across ages. The study's findings and limits: Per million T cells, the diversity of TCR beta decreased roughly linearly as age advanced.

With a J-beta primer mix and a sample-barcoded 5' primer, a second PCR ran about 6 to 11 cycles. Each of the samples gave a minimum of 2.5 million paired-end reads that contained CDR3. TCRdb itself ran the 5' RACE reads through MiXCR, one entry per CDR3 protein. The sample shows 650,000 to 1,000,000 distinct CDR3 sequences, about 45% of them seen only once. The sequenced material came from blood. The source of this sequence is a man older than 75 in good health. J is TRBJ2-2 and V is TRBV5-5; unclear D gene. The CDR3 DNA sequence: TGTGCCAGCAGCATGAAGCCGGGCTACACCGGGGAGCTGTTTTTT. Translation gives CASSMKPGYTGELFF.